The TCR beta chain described here comes from a study of T cell responses to AZD1222 COVID-19 vaccine. This CDR3 region has 16 residues. V dropped 8 bases and J dropped 3; count of bases not matched to a gene: 14. Germline V gives CDR1 LGHNA, CDR2 YNFKEQ. Sequenced by immunoSEQ multiplex PCR; TCRdb stores in-frame clones only, minus some. The sample carries 120,000 to 150,000 clones, approximately 91% recorded once. The sample was peripheral blood, taken 28 days after the second AZD1222 dose. This sequence originates from an adult who received the AZD1222 COVID-19 vaccine. The chain employs TRBV4-2 and TRBJ2-3, with TRBD1 identical over 7 bases. The CDR3 DNA follows: TGTGCCAGCGGCCTACCGAAAGGGGGCGGGACAGATACGCAGTATTTT. It codes for CASGLPKGGGTDTQYF.